This TCR beta chain was recovered during a study of T cells in Graves' hyperthyroidism and ophthalmopathy. This clonotype was seen ten or more times. TCR beta CDR3 sequences were amplified from RNA transcripts. HTBI primers drove first-round RT-PCR of the TCR CDR3. Each CDR3 protein gets one entry after TCRdb re-called the multiplex PCR reads with MiXCR. The data show around 520,000 distinct CDR3 sequences, around 24% seen once. The clonotype comes from a woman in her twenties or thirties with Graves' ophthalmopathy. The source material was blood.

The chain's CDR3 is CATADRGPNQPQHF. The CDR3 DNA reads as TGTGCCACCGCGGACAGGGGACCAAATCAGCCCCAGCATTTT. This chain uses TRBV6-1 with TRBJ1-5; 9 positions agree with TRBD1. The germline CDR1 and CDR2 sequences are MNHNS and SASEGT. CDR3 length equals 14 residues. V lost 10 bases and J lost 4; bases outside the gene matches: 8.